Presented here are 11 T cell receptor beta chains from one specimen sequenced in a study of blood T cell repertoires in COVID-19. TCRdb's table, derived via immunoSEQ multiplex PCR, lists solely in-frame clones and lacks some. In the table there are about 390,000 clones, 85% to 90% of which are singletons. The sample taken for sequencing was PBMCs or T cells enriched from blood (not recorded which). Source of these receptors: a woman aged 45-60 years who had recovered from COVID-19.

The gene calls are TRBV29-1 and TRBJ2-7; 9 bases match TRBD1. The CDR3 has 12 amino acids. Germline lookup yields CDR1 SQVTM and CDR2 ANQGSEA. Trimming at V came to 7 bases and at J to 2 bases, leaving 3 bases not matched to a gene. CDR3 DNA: TGCAGCGGACAGGGGGGAGCCTACGAGCAGTACTTC. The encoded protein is CSGQGGAYEQYF.

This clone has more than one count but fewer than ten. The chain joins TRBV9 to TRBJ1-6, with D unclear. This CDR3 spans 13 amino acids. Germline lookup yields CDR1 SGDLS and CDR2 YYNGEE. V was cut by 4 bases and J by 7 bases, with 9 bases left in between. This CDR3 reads CASSPTGNSPLHF. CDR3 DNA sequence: TGTGCCAGCAGCCCGACCGGGAATTCACCCCTCCACTTT.

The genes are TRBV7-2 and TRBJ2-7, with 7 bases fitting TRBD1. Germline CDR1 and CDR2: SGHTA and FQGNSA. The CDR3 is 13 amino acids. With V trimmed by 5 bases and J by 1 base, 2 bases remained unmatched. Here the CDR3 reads CASSAQGSYEQYF. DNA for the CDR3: TGTGCCAGCAGCGCACAGGGGTCCTACGAGCAGTACTTC.

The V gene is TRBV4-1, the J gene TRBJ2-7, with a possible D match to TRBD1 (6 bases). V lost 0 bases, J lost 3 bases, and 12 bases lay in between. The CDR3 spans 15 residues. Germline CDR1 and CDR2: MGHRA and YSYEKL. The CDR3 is CASSQEGRGHYEQYF. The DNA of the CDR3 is TGCGCCAGCAGCCAAGAGGGCAGGGGACACTACGAGCAGTACTTC.

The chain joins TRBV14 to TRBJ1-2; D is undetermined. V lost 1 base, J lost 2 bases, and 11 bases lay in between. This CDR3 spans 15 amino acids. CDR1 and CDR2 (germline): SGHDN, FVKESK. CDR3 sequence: CASSQGLFGNYGYTF. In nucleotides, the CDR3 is TGTGCCAGCAGCCAAGGACTGTTCGGCAACTATGGCTACACCTTC.

CDR3 loop: CASSLRGGGSDTQYF. The CDR3 DNA follows: TGTGCCAGCAGTTTACGGGGGGGCGGGTCAGATACGCAGTATTTT. This chain joins TRBV28 and TRBJ2-3; the match to TRBD2 covers 8 bases. Losses at the gene ends were 2 bases for V and 4 bases for J; bases not matched to a gene: 5. The germline CDR1 and CDR2 sequences are MDHEN and SYDVKM. The CDR3 spans 15 residues.

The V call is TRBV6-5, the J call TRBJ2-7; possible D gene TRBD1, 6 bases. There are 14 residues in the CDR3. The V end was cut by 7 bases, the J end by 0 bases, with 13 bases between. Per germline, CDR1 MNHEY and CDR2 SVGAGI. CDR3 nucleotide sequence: TGTGCCAGCATGATTACAGGGAGCTCCTACGAGCAGTACTTC. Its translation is CASMITGSSYEQYF.

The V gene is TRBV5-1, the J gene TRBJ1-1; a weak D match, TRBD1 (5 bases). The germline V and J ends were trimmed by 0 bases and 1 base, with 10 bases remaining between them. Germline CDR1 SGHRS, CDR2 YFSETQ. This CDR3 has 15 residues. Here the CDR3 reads CASSLEAGPNTEAFF. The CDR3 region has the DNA TGCGCCAGCAGCTTGGAAGCGGGGCCGAACACTGAAGCTTTCTTT.

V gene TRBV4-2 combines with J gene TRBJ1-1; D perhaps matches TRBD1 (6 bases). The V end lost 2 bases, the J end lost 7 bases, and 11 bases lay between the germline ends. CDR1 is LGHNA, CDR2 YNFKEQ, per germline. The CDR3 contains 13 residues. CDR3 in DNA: TGTGCCAGCAGCCAAAGAAGGGGGATTGAAGCTTTCTTT. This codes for CASSQRRGIEAFF.

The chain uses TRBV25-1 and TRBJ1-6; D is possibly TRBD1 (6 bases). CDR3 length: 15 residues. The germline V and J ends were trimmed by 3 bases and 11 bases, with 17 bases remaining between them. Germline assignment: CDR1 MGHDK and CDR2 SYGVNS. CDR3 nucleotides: TGTGCCAGCAGTGACGCAGGAACAGGGCAGACACCCCTCCACTTT. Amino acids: CASSDAGTGQTPLHF.

CDR3 in DNA: TGTGCCAGCAGCCAAGCAGTAAATGAGCAGTTCTTC. Its protein product is CASSQAVNEQFF. The gene calls are TRBV3-1 (or the pseudogene TRBV3-2) and TRBJ2-1, with D unclear. This CDR3 has 12 residues. CDR1 and CDR2 from the germline V gene are LGHDT and YNNKEL (reference sequence). V dropped 1 base and J dropped 7 bases, with 5 bases sitting between them.